One T cell receptor (beta chain) is described in this entry. Its antigen is unknown. Base qualities are not recorded, but no much larger clone differs from it by a single base. At diagnosis, peripheral blood, uninvolved tumor-adjacent lung and tumor were collected and were preserved as a mix of fresh-frozen and FFPE material. The immunoSEQ Assay was used to sequence TCR beta CDR3 regions from DNA. The original methods were these. To compute T cell density, TCR beta template counts were normalized to usable DNA, which was estimated by amplifying housekeeping genes. Using the preseqR package, richness was estimated by extrapolating to 120,000 templates for tissue samples and 400,000 templates for PBMC samples. Clonality was defined as one minus Pielou's evenness. To identify tissue-enriched TCRs, differential abundance testing was run on productive amino-acid clonotypes with a minimum total count of 5 and an alpha of 0.1. The Jaccard Index and the Morisita Overlap Index were used to measure repertoire overlap between compartments. GLIPH clustered TCR beta CDR3s with public tetramer-defined viral CDR3s; viral motifs required at least three viral sequences plus V-gene enrichment. TCRdb took this table from immuneACCESS and kept in-frame rearrangements with V and J called. Such tables lack part of the clones; where checked against another copy, unresolved V genes explain under half of the gap, and the rest is unexplained. V and J calls and clone size follow that table, whereas D and trimming were derived from the DNA. The sample yields about 1,300 clones; 30% were counted once. The ten largest clones capture 9.2% of the sample.

These data are taken from a study of T cells in localized non-small cell lung cancer (dated by TCRdb to about 2020). Turning to the overall study: Comparing tumors with uninvolved tumor-adjacent lungs, the study looked at the T cell repertoires of 236 patients with early-stage NSCLC. The cohort comprised some 240 treatment-naïve NSCLC patients with resected, localized lung tumors. Of the NSCLC patients, around 140 were male and approximately 100 were female, and the mean age was around 70 years. Paper-wide results and their limitations: Because the study design was exploratory, TCR variables were selected using unadjusted p-values without false-discovery rate correction. A median of approximately 57 of the top 100 tumor clones were detected in paired uninvolved adjacent lung, and 28 of these tumor clones were also found among the top 100 clones of the paired uninvolved adjacent lung. The highest T cell clonality was observed in uninvolved tumor-adjacent lung, where clonality exceeded that of tumor, suggesting that antigenic responses were more focused in uninvolved tumor-adjacent lung. Higher T cell density in blood was associated with longer overall survival, whereas higher clonality in adjacent lung was associated with shorter survival. Because multi-region sequencing of the tumors was not done, intratumor heterogeneity could not be ruled out.

The germline V gene supplies CDR1 MDHEN and CDR2 SYDVKM. From its cysteine to its phenylalanine, the CDR3 spans 14 amino acids. Only CDR3 DNA remains: 42 bases, in frame from the first base. Trimmed from V: 5 bases; trimmed from J: 1 base; junction bases lacking a gene match: 4. This chain is built from TRBV28 and TRBJ1-1, and 7 junction bases match TRBD1. This sequence was found in a male donor aged 60 or older with stage II squamous cell lung carcinoma. The sample was lung tumor tissue, taken before any cancer treatment. The CDR3 here reads CASSPGDRNTEAFF. The DNA sequence follows: TGTGCCAGCAGTCCAGGGGACAGGAACACTGAAGCTTTCTTT.